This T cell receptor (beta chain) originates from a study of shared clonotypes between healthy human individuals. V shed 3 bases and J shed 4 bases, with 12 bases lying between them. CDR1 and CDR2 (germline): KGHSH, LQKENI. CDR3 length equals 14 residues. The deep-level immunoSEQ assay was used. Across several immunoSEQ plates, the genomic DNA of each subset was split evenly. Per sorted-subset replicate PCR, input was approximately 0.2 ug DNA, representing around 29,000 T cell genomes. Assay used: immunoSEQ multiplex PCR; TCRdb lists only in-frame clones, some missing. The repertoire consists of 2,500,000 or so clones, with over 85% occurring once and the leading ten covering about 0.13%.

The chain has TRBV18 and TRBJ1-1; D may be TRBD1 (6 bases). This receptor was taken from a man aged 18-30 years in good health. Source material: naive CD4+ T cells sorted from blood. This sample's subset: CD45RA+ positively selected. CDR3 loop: CASSPAGVRTEAFF. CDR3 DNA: TGTGCCAGCTCACCCGCAGGGGTTCGCACTGAAGCTTTCTTT.